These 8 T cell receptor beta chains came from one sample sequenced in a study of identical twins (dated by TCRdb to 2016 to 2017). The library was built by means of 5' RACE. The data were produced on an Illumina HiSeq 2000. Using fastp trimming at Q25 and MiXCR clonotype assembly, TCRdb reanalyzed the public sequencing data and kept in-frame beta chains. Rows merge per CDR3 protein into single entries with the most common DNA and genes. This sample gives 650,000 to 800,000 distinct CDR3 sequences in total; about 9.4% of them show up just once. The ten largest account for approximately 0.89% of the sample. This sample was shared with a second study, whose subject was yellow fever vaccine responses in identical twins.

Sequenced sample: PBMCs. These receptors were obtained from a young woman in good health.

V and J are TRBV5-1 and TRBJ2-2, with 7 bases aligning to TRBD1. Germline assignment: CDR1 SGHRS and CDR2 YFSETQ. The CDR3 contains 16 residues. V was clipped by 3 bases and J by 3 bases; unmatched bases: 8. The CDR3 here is CASSWPGQSDTGELFF. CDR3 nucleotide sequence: TGCGCCAGCAGCTGGCCGGGACAGAGTGACACCGGGGAGCTGTTTTTT.

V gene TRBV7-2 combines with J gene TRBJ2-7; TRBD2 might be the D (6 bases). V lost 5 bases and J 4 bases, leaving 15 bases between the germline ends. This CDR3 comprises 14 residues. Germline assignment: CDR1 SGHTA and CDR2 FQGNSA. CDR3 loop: CASSKTSSAYEQYF. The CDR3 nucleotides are TGTGCCAGCAGCAAAACATCTAGCGCTTACGAGCAGTACTTC.

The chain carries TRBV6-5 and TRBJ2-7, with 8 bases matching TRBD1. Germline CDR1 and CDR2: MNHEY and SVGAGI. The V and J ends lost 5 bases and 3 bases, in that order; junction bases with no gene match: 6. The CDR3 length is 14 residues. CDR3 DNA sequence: TGTGCCAGCAGTCACCGGGACAGGATCTACGAGCAGTACTTC. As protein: CASSHRDRIYEQYF.

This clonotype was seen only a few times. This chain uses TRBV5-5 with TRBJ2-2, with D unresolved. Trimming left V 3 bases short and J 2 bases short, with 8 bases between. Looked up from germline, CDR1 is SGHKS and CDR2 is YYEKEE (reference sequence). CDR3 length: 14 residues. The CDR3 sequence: CASSWGLNTGELFF. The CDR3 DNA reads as TGTGCCAGCAGCTGGGGATTAAACACCGGGGAGCTGTTTTTT.

The chain's CDR3 is CSARHLGLAAHNEQFF. As DNA, the CDR3 is TGCAGTGCTAGACACCTTGGACTAGCGGCCCACAATGAGCAGTTCTTC. J is TRBJ2-1 and V is TRBV20-1; 10 nucleotides line up with TRBD2. CDR1 and CDR2 (germline): DFQATT, SNEGSKA (reference sequence). CDR3 length: 16 residues. J was trimmed by 5 bases and V by 2 bases; bases with no gene match: 9.

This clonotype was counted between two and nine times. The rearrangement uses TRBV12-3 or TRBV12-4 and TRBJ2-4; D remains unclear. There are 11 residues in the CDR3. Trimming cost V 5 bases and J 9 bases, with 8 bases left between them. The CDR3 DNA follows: TGTGCCAGCAGTCGGGTCGGCATTCAGTACTTC. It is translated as CASSRVGIQYF.

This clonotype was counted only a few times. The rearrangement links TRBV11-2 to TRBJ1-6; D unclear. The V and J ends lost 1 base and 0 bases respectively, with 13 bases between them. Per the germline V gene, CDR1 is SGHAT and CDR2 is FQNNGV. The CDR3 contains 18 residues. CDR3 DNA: TGTGCCAGCAGCTTAGTGGACGGAGCGAGCTCCTATAATTCACCCCTCCACTTT. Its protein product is CASSLVDGASSYNSPLHF. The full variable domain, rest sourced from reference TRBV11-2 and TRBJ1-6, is EAGVAQSPRYKIIEKRQSVAFWCNPISGHATLYWYQQILGQGPKLLIQFQNNGVVDDSQLPKDRFSAERLKGVDSTLKIQPAKLEDSAVYLCASSLVDGASSYNSPLHFGNGTRLTVT.

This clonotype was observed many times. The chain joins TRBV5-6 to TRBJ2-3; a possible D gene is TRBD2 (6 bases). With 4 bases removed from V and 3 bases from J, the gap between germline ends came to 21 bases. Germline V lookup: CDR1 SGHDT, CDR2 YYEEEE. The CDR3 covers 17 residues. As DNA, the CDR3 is TGTGCCAGCAGCCCCTTCGGGAGTTTGCCACGGACAGATACGCAGTATTTT. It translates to CASSPFGSLPRTDTQYF.